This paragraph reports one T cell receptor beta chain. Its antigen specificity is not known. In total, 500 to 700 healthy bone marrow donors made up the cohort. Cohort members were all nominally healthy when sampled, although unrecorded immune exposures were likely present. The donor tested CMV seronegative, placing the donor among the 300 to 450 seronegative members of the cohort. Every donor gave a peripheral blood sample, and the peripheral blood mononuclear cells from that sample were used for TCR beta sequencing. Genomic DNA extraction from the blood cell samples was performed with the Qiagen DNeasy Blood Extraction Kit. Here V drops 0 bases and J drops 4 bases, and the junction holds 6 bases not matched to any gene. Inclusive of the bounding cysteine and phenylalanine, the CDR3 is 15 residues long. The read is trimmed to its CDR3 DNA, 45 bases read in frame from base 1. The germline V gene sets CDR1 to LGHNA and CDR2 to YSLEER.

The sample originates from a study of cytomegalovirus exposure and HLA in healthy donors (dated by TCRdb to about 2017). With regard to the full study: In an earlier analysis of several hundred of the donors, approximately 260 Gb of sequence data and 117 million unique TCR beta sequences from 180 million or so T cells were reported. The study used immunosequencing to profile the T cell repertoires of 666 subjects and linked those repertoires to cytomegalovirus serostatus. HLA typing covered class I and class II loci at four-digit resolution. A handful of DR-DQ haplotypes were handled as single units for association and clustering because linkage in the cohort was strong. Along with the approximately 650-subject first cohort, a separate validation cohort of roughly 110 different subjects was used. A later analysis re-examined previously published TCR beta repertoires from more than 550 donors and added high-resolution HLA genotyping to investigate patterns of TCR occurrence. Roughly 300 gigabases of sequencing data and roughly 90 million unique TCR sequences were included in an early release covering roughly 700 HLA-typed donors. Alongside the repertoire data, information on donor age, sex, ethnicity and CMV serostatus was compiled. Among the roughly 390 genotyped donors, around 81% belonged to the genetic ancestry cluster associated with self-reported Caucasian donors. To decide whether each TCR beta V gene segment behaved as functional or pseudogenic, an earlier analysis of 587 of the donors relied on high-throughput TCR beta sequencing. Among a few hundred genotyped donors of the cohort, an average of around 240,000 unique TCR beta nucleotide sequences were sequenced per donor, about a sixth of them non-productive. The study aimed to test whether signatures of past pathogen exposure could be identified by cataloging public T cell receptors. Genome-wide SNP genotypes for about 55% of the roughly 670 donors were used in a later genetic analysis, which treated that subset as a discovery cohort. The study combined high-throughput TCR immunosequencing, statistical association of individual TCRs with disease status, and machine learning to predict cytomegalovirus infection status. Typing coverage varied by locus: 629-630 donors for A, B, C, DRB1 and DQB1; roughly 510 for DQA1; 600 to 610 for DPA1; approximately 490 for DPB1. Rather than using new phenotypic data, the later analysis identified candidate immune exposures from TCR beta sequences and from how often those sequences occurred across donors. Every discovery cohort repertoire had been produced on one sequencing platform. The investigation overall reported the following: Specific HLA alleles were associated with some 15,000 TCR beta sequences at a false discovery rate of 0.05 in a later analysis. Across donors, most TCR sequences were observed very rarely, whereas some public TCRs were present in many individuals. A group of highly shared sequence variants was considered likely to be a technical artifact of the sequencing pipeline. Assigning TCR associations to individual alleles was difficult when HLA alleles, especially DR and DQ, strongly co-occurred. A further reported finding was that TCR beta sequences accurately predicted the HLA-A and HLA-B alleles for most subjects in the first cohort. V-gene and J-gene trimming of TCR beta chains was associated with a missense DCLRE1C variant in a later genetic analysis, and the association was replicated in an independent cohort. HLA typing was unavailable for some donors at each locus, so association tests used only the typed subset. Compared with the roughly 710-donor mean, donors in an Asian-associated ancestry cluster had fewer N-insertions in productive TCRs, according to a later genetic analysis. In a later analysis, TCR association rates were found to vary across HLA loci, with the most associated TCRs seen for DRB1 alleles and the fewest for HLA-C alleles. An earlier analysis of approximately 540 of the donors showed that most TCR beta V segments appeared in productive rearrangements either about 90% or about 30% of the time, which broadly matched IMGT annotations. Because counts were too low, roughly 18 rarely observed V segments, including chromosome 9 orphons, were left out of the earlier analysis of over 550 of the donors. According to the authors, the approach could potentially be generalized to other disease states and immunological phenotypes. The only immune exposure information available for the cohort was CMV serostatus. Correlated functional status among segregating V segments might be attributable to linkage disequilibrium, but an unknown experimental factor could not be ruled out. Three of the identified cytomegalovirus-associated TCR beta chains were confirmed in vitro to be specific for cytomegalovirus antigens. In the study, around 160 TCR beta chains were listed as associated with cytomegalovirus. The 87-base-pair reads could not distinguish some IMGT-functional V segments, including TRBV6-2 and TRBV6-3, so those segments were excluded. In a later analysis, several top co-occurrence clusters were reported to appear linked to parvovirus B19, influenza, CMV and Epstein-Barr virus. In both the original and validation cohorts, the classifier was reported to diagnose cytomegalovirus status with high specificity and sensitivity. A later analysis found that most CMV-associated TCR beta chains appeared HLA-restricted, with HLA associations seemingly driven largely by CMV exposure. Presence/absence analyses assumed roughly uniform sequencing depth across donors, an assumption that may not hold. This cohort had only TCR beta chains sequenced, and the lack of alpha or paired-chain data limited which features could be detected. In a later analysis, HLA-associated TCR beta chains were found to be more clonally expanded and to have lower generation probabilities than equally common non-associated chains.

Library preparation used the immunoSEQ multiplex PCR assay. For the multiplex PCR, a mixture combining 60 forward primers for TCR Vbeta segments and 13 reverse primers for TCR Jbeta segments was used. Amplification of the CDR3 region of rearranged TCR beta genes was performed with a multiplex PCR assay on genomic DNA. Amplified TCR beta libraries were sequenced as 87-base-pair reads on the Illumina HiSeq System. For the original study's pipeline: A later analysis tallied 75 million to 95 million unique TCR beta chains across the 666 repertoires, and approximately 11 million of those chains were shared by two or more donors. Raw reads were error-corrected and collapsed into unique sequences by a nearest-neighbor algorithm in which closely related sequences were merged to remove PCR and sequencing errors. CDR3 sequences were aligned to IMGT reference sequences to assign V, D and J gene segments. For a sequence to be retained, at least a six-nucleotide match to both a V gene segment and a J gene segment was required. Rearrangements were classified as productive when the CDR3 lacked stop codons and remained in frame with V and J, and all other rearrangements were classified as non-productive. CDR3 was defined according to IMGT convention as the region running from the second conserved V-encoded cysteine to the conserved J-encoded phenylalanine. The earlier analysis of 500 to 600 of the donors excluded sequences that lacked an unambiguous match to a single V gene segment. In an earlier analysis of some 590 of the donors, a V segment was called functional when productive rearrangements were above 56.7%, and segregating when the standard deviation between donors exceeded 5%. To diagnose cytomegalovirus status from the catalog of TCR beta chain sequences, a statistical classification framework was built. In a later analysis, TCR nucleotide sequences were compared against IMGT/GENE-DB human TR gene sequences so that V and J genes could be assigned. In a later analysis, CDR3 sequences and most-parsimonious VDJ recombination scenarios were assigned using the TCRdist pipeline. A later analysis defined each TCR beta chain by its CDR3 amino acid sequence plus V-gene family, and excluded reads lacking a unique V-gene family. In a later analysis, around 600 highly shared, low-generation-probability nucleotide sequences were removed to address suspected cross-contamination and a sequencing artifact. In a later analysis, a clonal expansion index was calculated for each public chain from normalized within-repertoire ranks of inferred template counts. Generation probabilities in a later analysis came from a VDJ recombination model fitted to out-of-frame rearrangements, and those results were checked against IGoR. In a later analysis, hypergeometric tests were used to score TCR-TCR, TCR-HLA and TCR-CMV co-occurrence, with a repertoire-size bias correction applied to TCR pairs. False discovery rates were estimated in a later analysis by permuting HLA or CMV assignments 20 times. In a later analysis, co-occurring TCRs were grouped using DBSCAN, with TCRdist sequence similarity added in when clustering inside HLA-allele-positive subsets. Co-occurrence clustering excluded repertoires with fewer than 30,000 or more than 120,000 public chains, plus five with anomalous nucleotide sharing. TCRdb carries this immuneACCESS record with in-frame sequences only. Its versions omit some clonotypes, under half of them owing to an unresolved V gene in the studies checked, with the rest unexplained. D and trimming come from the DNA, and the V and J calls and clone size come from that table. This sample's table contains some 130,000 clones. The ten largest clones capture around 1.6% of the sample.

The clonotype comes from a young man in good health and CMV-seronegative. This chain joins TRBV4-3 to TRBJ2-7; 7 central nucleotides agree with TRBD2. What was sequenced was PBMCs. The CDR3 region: CASSQDIMRGYEQYF. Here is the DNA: TGCGCCAGCAGCCAAGATATTATGCGGGGGTACGAGCAGTACTTC.